This T cell receptor (beta chain) was retrieved from a study of shared clonotypes between healthy human individuals. Note on this clone: The antigen is unknown.

Study-level points and caveats: Naive subsets usually exceeded memory subsets in estimated richness. Clonotype sharing across a few donors was observed for around 5% of naive CD4 clonotypes.

Profiling relied on immunoSEQ multiplex PCR, and the TCRdb table lists in-frame clones only, not all of them. The repertoire includes roughly 2.5 million clones, around 94% of them detected once, and 0.14% sits in the top ten. Partitioning of CD4+ cells yielded a CD45RA+ naive subset and a CD45RA-negative memory subset. Germline CDR1 reads SQVTM; CDR2 reads ANQGSEA. V lost 2 bases to trimming and J lost 3 bases, with 11 bases between them. The CDR3 totals 14 residues. The sequence was obtained from a man younger than 30 in good health. Material: naive CD4+ T cells sorted from blood. Subset noted: CD45RA+ positively selected. The V and J genes are TRBV29-1 and TRBJ2-1; D call uncertain. The DNA for the CDR3 is TGCAGCGTTGAAAGAGAAATACTCTACAATGAGCAGTTCTTC. Translation gives CSVEREILYNEQFF.